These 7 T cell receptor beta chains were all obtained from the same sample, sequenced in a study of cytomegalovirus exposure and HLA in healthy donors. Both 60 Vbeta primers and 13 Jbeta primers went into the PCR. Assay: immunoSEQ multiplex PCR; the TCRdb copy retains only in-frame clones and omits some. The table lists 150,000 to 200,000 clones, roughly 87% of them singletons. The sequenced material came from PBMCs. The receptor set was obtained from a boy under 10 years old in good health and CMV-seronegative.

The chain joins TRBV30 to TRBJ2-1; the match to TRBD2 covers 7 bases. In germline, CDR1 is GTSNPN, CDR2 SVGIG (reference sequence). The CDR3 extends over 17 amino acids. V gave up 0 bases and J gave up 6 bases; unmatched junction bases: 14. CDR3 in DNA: TGTGCCTGGAGTGTTCATACTCTCTCGGGGGGTGGCAATGAGCAGTTCTTC. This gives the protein CAWSVHTLSGGGNEQFF.

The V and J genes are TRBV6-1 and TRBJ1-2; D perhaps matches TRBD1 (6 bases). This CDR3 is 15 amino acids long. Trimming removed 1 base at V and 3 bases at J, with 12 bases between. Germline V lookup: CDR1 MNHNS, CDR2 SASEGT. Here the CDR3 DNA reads TGTGCCAGCAGTGAAGAGGTGGGGGCAGACTATGGCTACACCTTC. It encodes CASSEEVGADYGYTF.

The CDR3 sequence is CASSPGTGPYEQYF. In DNA, the CDR3 is TGTGCCAGCAGCCCCGGGACAGGCCCCTACGAGCAGTACTTC. The V gene is TRBV2, the J gene TRBJ2-5, with 8 bases identical to TRBD1. The end of the DNA fits TRBJ2-7 better, so the J call may be wrong. Germline assignment: CDR1 SNHLY and CDR2 FYNNEI. The CDR3 runs to 14 residues.

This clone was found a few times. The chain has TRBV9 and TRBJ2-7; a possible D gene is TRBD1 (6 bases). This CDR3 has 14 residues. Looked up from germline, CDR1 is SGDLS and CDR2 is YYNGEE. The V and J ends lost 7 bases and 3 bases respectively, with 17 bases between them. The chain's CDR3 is CASARQAGGYEQYF. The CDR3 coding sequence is TGTGCCAGCGCCAGACAGGCGGGCGGCTACGAGCAGTACTTC.

CDR3 DNA sequence: TGTGCCAGTAGTCTTCGGGGGACTGTTCCTGGCTACACCTTC. Encoded protein: CASSLRGTVPGYTF. The V call is TRBV19, the J call TRBJ1-2; perhaps TRBD1 as D (5 bases). The CDR3 totals 14 residues. V was clipped by 5 bases and J by 7 bases, with 17 bases between them. CDR1 is LNHDA and CDR2 is SQIVND in the germline V gene (reference sequence). Combining the CDR3 with reference TRBV19 and TRBJ1-2 gives the whole variable domain DGGITQSPKYLFRKEGQNVTLSCEQNLNHDAMYWYRQDPGQGLRLIYYSQIVNDFQKGDIAEGYSVSREKKESFPLTVTSAQKNPTAFYLCASSLRGTVPGYTFGSGTRLTVV.

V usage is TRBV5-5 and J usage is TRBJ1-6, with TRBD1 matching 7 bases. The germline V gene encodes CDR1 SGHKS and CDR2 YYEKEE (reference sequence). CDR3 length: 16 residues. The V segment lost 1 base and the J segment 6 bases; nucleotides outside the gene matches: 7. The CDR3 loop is CASSLTGAPFNSPLHF. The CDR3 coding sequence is TGTGCCAGCAGCTTGACAGGGGCTCCGTTTAATTCACCCCTCCACTTT. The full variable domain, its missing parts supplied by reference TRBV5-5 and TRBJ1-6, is DAGVTQSPTHLIKTRGQQVTLRCSPISGHKSVSWYQQVLGQGPQFIFQYYEKEERGRGNFPDRFSARQFPNYSSELNVNALLLGDSALYLCASSLTGAPFNSPLHFGNGTRLTVT.

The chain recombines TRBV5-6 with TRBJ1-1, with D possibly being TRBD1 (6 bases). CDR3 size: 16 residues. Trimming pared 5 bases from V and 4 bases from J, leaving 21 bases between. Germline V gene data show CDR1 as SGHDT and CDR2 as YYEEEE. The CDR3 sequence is CASRSTTWGGGTEAFF. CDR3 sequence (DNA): TGTGCCAGCAGGTCTACTACTTGGGGGGGCGGCACTGAAGCTTTCTTT.